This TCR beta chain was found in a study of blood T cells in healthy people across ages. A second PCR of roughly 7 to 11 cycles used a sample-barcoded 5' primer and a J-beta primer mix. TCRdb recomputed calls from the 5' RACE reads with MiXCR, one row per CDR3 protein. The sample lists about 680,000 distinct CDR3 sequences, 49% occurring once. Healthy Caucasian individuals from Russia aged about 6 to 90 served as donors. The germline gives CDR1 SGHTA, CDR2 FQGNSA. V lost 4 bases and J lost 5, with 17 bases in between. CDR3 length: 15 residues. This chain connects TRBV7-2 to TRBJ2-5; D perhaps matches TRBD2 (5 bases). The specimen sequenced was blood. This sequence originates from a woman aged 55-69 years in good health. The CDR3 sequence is CASSSLTAGEETQYF. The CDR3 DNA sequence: TGTGCCAGCAGCTCCCTGACGGCGGGTGAGGAGACCCAGTACTTC.